These 5 T cell receptor beta chains originate from one sample sequenced in a study of blood T cell repertoires in COVID-19. Measured with immunoSEQ multiplex PCR; TCRdb has only the in-frame clones, and not every one. The data hold 200,000 to 250,000 clones, with about nine tenths observed a single time. The material sequenced was peripheral blood. The receptors originated from a woman aged 55 to 70 with acute or convalescent COVID-19.

The chain combines TRBV7-3 with TRBJ2-5; tentative D call: TRBD1 (5 bases). Looked up from germline, CDR1 is SGHTA and CDR2 is FQGTGA. This CDR3 is built from 15 residues. V was trimmed by 4 bases and J by 9 bases, leaving 21 bases between them. The CDR3 bases are TGTGCCAGCAGCTATGACAGCGTACCTGGGCAGGCCCAGTACTTC. Its translation: CASSYDSVPGQAQYF.

The rearrangement links TRBV5-1 to TRBJ2-1; D possibly corresponds to TRBD1 (6 bases). Trimming removed 4 bases at V and 2 bases at J, with 10 bases between. CDR1 and CDR2 from the germline V gene are SGHRS and YFSETQ. This CDR3 comprises 14 residues. The CDR3 sequence: CASSPGQTYNEQFF. The CDR3 coding sequence is TGCGCCAGCAGCCCCGGACAGACCTACAATGAGCAGTTCTTC. Variable domain in full (rest from reference TRBV5-1 and TRBJ2-1): KAGVTQTPRYLIKTRGQQVTLSCSPISGHRSVSWYQQTPGQGLQFLFEYFSETQRNKGNFPGRFSGRQFSNSRSEMNVSTLELGDSALYLCASSPGQTYNEQFFGPGTRLTVL.

The chain links TRBV4-2 to TRBJ2-2; 7 bases are shared with TRBD2. This CDR3 region has 14 residues. The junction had 9 bases not matched to a gene; V was cut back by 8 bases and J by 6 bases. CDR1 LGHNA and CDR2 YNFKEQ come from the germline V gene. The DNA of the CDR3 is TGTGCCAGCGGAACCGGGACTACCTCCGGGGAGCTGTTTTTT. This codes for CASGTGTTSGELFF.

In its sample, this clone was seen a few times. The genes are TRBV5-1 and TRBJ1-2, with a tentative D call TRBD1 (6 bases). Germline CDR1 reads SGHRS; CDR2 reads YFSETQ. V was cut by 8 bases and J by 7 bases, with 15 bases left in between. This CDR3 is 12 amino acids long. In DNA, the CDR3 is TGCGCCAGGGGGCACAGGGCGGGTGGCTACACCTTC. Its translation: CARGHRAGGYTF.

This chain uses TRBV12-5 with TRBJ1-2, with 7 bases matching TRBD1. V shed 5 bases and J 4 bases; nucleotides not matched to a gene: 7. The CDR3 length is 14 residues. Germline CDR1 reads LGHNT; CDR2 reads FRNRAP. This CDR3 is CASGPGQSFYGYTF. DNA of the CDR3: TGTGCTAGTGGTCCGGGACAGTCTTTCTATGGCTACACCTTC.